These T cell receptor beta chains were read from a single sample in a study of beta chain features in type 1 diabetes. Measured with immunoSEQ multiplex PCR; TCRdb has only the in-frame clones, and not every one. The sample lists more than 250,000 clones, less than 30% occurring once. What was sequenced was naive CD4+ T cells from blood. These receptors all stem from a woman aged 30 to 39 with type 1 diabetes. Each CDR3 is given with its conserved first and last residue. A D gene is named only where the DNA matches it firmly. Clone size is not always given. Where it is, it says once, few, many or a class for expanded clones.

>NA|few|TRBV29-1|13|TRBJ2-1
CSARRTANNEQFF
TGCAGCGCTCGCCGGACAGCTAACAATGAGCAGTTCTTC
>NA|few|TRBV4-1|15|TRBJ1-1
CASSQVARGVTEAFF
TGCGCCAGCAGCCAAGTGGCCCGGGGGGTCACTGAAGCTTTCTTT
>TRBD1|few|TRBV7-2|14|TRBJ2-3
CAIADRGSTDTQYF
TGTGCCATCGCAGACAGGGGGAGCACAGATACGCAGTATTTT
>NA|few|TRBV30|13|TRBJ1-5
CAWSVATGEPQHF
TGTGCCTGGAGTGTGGCTACTGGAGAGCCCCAGCATTTT
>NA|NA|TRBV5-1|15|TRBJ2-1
CASSLGGTLYNEQFF
TGCGCCAGCAGCTTGGGAGGGACTCTATACAATGAGCAGTTCTTC
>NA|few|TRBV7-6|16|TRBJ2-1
CASSLVGLLSYNEQFF
TGTGCCAGCAGCTTAGTCGGGTTACTTTCCTACAATGAGCAGTTCTTC
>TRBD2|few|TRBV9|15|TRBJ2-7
CASSDGGTSGYEQYF
TGTGCCAGCAGTGACGGAGGAACTAGCGGATACGAGCAGTACTTC
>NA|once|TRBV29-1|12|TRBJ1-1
CSVADSYPEAFF
TGCAGCGTAGCGGACAGTTACCCTGAAGCTTTCTTT
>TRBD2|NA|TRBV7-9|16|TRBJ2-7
CASSAPASGGSYEQYF
TGTGCCAGCAGCGCGCCGGCTAGCGGGGGCTCCTACGAGCAGTACTTC
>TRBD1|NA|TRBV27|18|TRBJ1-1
CASSFPHGTGALNTEAFF
TGTGCCAGCAGTTTCCCACACGGGACAGGGGCCTTGAACACTGAAGCTTTCTTT
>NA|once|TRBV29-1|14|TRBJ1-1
CSVLGRDGNTEAFF
TGCAGCGTTCTCGGTCGGGATGGGAACACTGAAGCTTTCTTT
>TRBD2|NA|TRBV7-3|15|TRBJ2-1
CASSPQAGGYNEQFF
TGTGCCAGCAGCCCGCAAGCGGGAGGATACAATGAGCAGTTCTTC
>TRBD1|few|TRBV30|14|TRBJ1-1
CAWNMGTGMTEAFF
TGTGCCTGGAATATGGGGACAGGGATGACTGAAGCTTTCTTT
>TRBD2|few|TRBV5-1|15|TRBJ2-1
CASSLVLAGEYEQFF
TGCGCCAGCAGCTTGGTCCTAGCGGGAGAGTATGAGCAGTTCTTC
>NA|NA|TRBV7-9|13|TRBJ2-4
CASTRLAKNIQYF
TGTGCCAGCACTCGGTTAGCCAAAAACATTCAGTACTTC
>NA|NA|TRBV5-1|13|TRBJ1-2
CASSLAGIGGYTF
TGCGCCAGCAGCTTGGCCGGGATCGGGGGCTACACCTTC
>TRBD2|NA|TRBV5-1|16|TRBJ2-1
CASSPSPLAAYNEQFF
TGCGCCAGCAGTCCAAGTCCGCTAGCGGCCTACAATGAGCAGTTCTTC
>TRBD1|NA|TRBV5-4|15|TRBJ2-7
CASSLGGQGFDEQYF
TGTGCCAGCAGCTTGGGGGGACAGGGGTTCGACGAGCAGTACTTC
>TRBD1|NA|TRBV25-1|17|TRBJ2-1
CASSGGQGAQGNNEQFF
TGTGCCAGCAGTGGGGGACAGGGGGCGCAGGGGAACAATGAGCAGTTCTTC
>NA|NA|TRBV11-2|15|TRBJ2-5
CASSRGFGTPATQYF
TGTGCCAGCAGCCGGGGGTTCGGGACTCCGGCGACCCAGTACTTC
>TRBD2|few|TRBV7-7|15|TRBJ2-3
CASSSIAGATDTQYF
TGTGCTAGCAGCTCGATAGCGGGAGCAACAGATACGCAGTATTTT
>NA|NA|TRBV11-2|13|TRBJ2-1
CASSLDALDEQFF
TGTGCCAGCAGCTTAGACGCCTTAGATGAGCAGTTCTTC
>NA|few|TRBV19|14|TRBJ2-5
CASRPRSGRETQYF
TGTGCCAGTAGGCCTCGGAGCGGACGAGAGACCCAGTACTTC
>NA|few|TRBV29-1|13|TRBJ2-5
CSVVGTARETQYF
TGCAGCGTCGTCGGGACTGCCCGGGAGACCCAGTACTTC